The rows below give T cell receptor beta chains drawn from one sample of a study of CD8 T cells in Susac syndrome. One entry per CDR3 protein, called by TCRdb with MiXCR from the immunoSEQ multiplex PCR reads. Of around 150,000 distinct CDR3 sequences listed, 90% to 97% are singletons. Sequenced material: CD4+ T cells from PBMCs. These receptors originate from a human donor with Susac syndrome. CDR3s include the opening cysteine and the closing phenylalanine or tryptophan. Fields, in order: J gene, D gene, V gene, clone size, CDR3 protein, CDR3 DNA. The D gene is left open where the match is weak. Expanded clones get a size class; other rows say once, few or many, or leave the size out.

TRBJ1-5 | . | TRBV15 | . | CATSSPDRQNQPQHF | TGTGCCACCAGCAGCCCCGACCGCCAAAATCAGCCCCAGCATTTT
TRBJ1-2 | . | TRBV5-1 | . | CASSTSQGNYGYTF | TGCGCCAGCAGCACCTCACAGGGTAACTATGGCTACACCTTC
TRBJ2-2 | . | TRBV2 | . | CASSEDTGELFF | TGTGCCAGCAGTGAGGACACCGGGGAGCTGTTTTTT
TRBJ1-1 | . | TRBV29-1 | . | CSVGRTDGRAFF | TGCAGCGTTGGTAGGACCGACGGTAGAGCTTTCTTT
TRBJ1-1 | . | TRBV29-1 | . | CSVVRVMNTEAFF | TGCAGCGTTGTAAGGGTTATGAACACTGAAGCTTTCTTT
TRBJ1-1 | . | TRBV29-1 | . | CSVGTVNTEAFF | TGCAGCGTTGGAACAGTGAACACTGAAGCTTTCTTT
TRBJ2-7 | TRBD1 | TRBV19 | . | CASSTGFTAYEQYF | TGTGCCAGCTCGACAGGGTTCACGGCCTACGAGCAGTACTTC
TRBJ1-2 | TRBD1 | TRBV6-1 | . | CASSPHRQGGVNGYTF | TGTGCCAGCAGTCCCCATCGACAGGGAGGTGTGAATGGCTACACCTTC
TRBJ2-2 | . | TRBV29-1 | . | CSGGPRGGNTGELFF | TGCAGCGGCGGCCCGAGAGGAGGGAACACCGGGGAGCTGTTTTTT
TRBJ1-6 | . | TRBV6-2/TRBV6-3 | . | CASSSKPKVALHF | TGTGCCAGCAGTTCCAAACCGAAGGTGGCCCTCCACTTT
TRBJ2-5 | . | TRBV20-1 | . | CSATMEAGETQYF | TGCAGTGCTACAATGGAGGCGGGAGAGACCCAGTACTTC
TRBJ2-6 | . | TRBV29-1 | . | CSVKQGSSGANVLTF | TGCAGCGTTAAACAGGGAAGCTCTGGGGCCAACGTCCTGACCTTC
TRBJ2-3 | . | TRBV4-1 | . | CASSQSPGPQSTDTQYF | TGCGCCAGCAGCCAGTCACCGGGACCCCAATCGACAGATACGCAGTATTTT
TRBJ1-3 | . | TRBV5-1 | once | CASSLEGTGNTIYF | TGCGCCAGCAGCTTGGAAGGGACGGGAAACACCATATATTTT
TRBJ2-1 | . | TRBV7-3 | . | CASSLGSGHNEQFF | TGTGCCAGCAGCTTGGGCAGCGGCCACAATGAGCAGTTCTTC
TRBJ1-2 | . | TRBV20-1 | . | CSAETGPGDYGYTF | TGCAGTGCTGAGACAGGCCCGGGGGACTATGGCTACACCTTC
TRBJ2-2 | . | TRBV12-3/TRBV12-4 | . | CASRQGLFTGELFF | TGTGCCAGCAGACAGGGCCTCTTCACCGGGGAGCTGTTTTTT
TRBJ2-3 | TRBD2 | TRBV10-3 | . | CAISWTSDTDTQYF | TGTGCCATCAGCTGGACTAGCGACACAGATACGCAGTATTTT
TRBJ1-2 | . | TRBV14 | . | CASSQFDYGYTF | TGTGCCAGCAGCCAATTTGATTATGGCTACACCTTC
TRBJ2-3 | TRBD2 | TRBV28 | . | CASSLITSEDTQYF | TGTGCCAGCAGTTTAATAACTAGCGAAGATACGCAGTATTTT
TRBJ1-2 | TRBD1 | TRBV12-3/TRBV12-4 | . | CASNRGHGNYGYTF | TGTGCCAGCAATAGGGGGCATGGGAACTATGGCTACACCTTC
TRBJ2-7 | . | TRBV3-1 | . | CASGSYEQYF | TGTGCCAGCGGTTCCTACGAGCAGTACTTC
TRBJ1-2 | . | TRBV3-1 | . | CASSQFGFNYGYTF | TGTGCCAGCAGCCAATTTGGATTTAACTATGGCTACACCTTC
TRBJ2-7 | . | TRBV28 | . | CASSLLRLARGYEQYF | TGTGCCAGCAGTTTACTTCGGCTAGCACGAGGATACGAGCAGTACTTC
TRBJ2-1 | . | TRBV14 | . | CASSQLLVAEQFF | TGTGCCAGCAGCCAACTACTGGTTGCTGAGCAGTTCTTC
TRBJ2-5 | . | TRBV5-4 | . | CASSPLGWTVETQYF | TGTGCCAGCAGCCCGTTGGGGTGGACAGTTGAGACCCAGTACTTC
TRBJ1-5 | . | TRBV20-1 | . | CSARVNSNQPQHF | TGCAGTGCTAGAGTTAATAGCAATCAGCCCCAGCATTTT
TRBJ2-3 | . | TRBV20-1 | . | CSAPQDTQYF | TGCAGTGCCCCCCAAGATACGCAGTATTTT
TRBJ2-7 | . | TRBV21-1 | . | CASSNRGHHYEQYF | TGTGCCAGCAGCAACAGGGGACACCACTACGAGCAGTACTTC
TRBJ1-2 | . | TRBV15 | . | CATSRGSGSYGYTF | TGTGCCACCAGCAGAGGATCAGGCAGCTATGGCTACACCTTC
TRBJ2-2 | TRBD1 | TRBV7-3 | . | CASSLMGQTSGELFF | TGTGCCAGCAGCTTAATGGGACAGACCTCCGGGGAGCTGTTTTTT
TRBJ2-1 | . | TRBV29-1 | . | CSALSVSSYNEQFF | TGCAGCGCCCTTAGCGTAAGCTCCTACAATGAGCAGTTCTTC
TRBJ2-7 | TRBD1 | TRBV29-1 | . | CSVEGLRQGVYEQYF | TGCAGCGTTGAAGGACTGAGACAGGGGGTTTACGAGCAGTACTTC
TRBJ2-7 | . | TRBV4-1 | . | CASSQGRRNSYEQYF | TGCGCCAGCAGCCAAGGACGGAGAAACTCCTACGAGCAGTACTTC
TRBJ2-3 | TRBD2 | TRBV5-1 | once | CASTQASGGADTQYF | TGCGCCAGCACCCAGGCTAGCGGGGGGGCTGATACGCAGTATTTT
TRBJ2-1 | TRBD2 | TRBV6-5 | . | CASSYSGLAGLGAHNEQFF | TGTGCCAGCAGTTACTCGGGACTAGCGGGATTAGGTGCCCACAATGAGCAGTTCTTC
TRBJ2-5 | TRBD2 | TRBV2 | . | CASTKGTSGILVGETQYF | TGTGCCAGCACCAAAGGGACTAGCGGGATCCTAGTGGGAGAGACCCAGTACTTC
TRBJ2-7 | . | TRBV15 | . | CATSRDLVRGGEQYF | TGTGCCACCAGCAGAGATCTCGTTCGTGGGGGCGAGCAGTACTTC
TRBJ2-7 | TRBD2 | TRBV11-2 | once | CASSAPWGRAAYEQYF | TGTGCCAGCAGCGCTCCCTGGGGGAGGGCCGCCTACGAGCAGTACTTC
TRBJ2-6 | TRBD1 | TRBV29-1 | . | CSVGMTGASGANVLTF | TGCAGCGTAGGAATGACAGGGGCCTCTGGGGCCAACGTCCTGACTTTC
TRBJ2-7 | TRBD2 | TRBV9 | . | CASSEREDYEQYF | TGTGCCAGCAGCGAGCGGGAGGACTACGAGCAGTACTTC
TRBJ1-1 | TRBD1 | TRBV2 | once | CASRQTTGAAFF | TGTGCCAGCAGGCAGACGACAGGGGCAGCTTTCTTT
TRBJ1-2 | . | TRBV20-1 | . | CSAPTTGVGYTF | TGCAGTGCTCCTACGACAGGAGTGGGCTACACCTTC
TRBJ2-5 | . | TRBV5-1 | . | CASRETAGTQYF | TGCGCCAGCAGGGAGACCGCGGGGACCCAGTACTTC
TRBJ1-1 | . | TRBV25-1 | . | CASSEEGEWTEAFF | TGTGCCAGCAGTGAAGAAGGAGAATGGACTGAAGCTTTCTTT